These 13 T cell receptor beta chains were sequenced from one sample in a study of blood T cells in healthy people across ages. Primed by a sample-barcoded 5' primer and a J-beta primer mix, a second PCR proceeded for about 7 to 12 cycles. TCRdb recomputed calls from the 5' RACE reads with MiXCR, one row per CDR3 protein. The sample carries some 1.1 million distinct CDR3 sequences, 35% to 45% recorded once. Sequenced sample: blood. These receptors all stem from a young man in good health.

As DNA, the CDR3 is TGTGCCAGCAGGGAAACAGGTGGCTACAATGAGCAGTTCTTC. Residues: CASRETGGYNEQFF. This rearrangement joins TRBV25-1 to TRBJ2-1, with D possibly TRBD1 on 5 matching bases. The CDR3 length is 14 residues. Germline lookup yields CDR1 MGHDK and CDR2 SYGVNS. V was pared by 6 bases and J by 3 bases, with 12 bases between.

The chain combines TRBV2 with TRBJ1-2; D remains ambiguous. V dropped 10 bases and J dropped 8 bases, with 26 bases sitting between them. Germline V gene sequence: CDR1 SNHLY, CDR2 FYNNEI. The CDR3 extends over 15 amino acids. As DNA, the CDR3 is TGTGCCACTTTAGACCCTTCGTCGGGCGACCCGGGCTACACCTTC. This encodes CATLDPSSGDPGYTF.

There are a few counts of this clonotype. This chain uses TRBV27 with TRBJ2-1, with a tentative D call TRBD1 (6 bases). V was trimmed by 10 bases and J by 3 bases, leaving 13 bases between them. The CDR3 totals 13 residues. Germline loops: CDR1 MNHEY, CDR2 SMNVEV (reference sequence). As DNA, the CDR3 is TGTGCCACTTCCGCGACAGGCTACAATGAGCAGTTCTTC. Residues: CATSATGYNEQFF.

The chain combines TRBV20-1 with TRBJ2-5, with D unclear. V lost 0 bases and J lost 5, with 13 bases in between. Germline lookup yields CDR1 DFQATT and CDR2 SNEGSKA (reference sequence). This CDR3 has 14 amino acids. The CDR3 reads CSARDPPPMETQYF. CDR3 DNA sequence: TGCAGTGCTAGAGACCCCCCGCCCATGGAGACCCAGTACTTC.

The V gene is TRBV9, the J gene TRBJ1-1, with D possibly being TRBD1 (6 bases). CDR1 is SGDLS and CDR2 is YYNGEE in the germline V gene. V was shortened by 4 bases and J by 7 bases, with 17 bases between the two germline ends. The CDR3 spans 14 residues. In DNA form, the CDR3 reads TGTGCCAGCAGCTCGGGACACCTCCCCAATGAAGCTTTCTTT. Translating it yields CASSSGHLPNEAFF. Complete variable domain (other parts from reference TRBV9 and TRBJ1-1): DSGVTQTPKHLITATGQRVTLRCSPRSGDLSVYWYQQSLDQGLQFLIQYYNGEERAKGNILERFSAQQFPDLHSELNLSSLELGDSALYFCASSSGHLPNEAFFGQGTRLTVV.

The chain links TRBV4-3 to TRBJ1-2, with D maybe TRBD1 (5 bases). V was cut by 1 base and J by 2 bases, with 8 bases left in between. This CDR3 is built from 14 residues. The V gene's germline CDR1 is LGHNA and CDR2 YSLEER. In DNA form, the CDR3 reads TGCGCCAGCAGCCAAGTAGGGGACAACTATGGCTACACCTTC. Its translation is CASSQVGDNYGYTF.

The gene calls are TRBV6-5 and TRBJ2-2; TRBD1 matches at 10 bases. With V trimmed by 5 bases and J by 4 bases, 7 bases remained unmatched. The CDR3 is 16 amino acids. Germline-derived CDR1 and CDR2 are MNHEY and SVGAGI. CDR3 nucleotide sequence: TGTGCCAGCAGTCCAGGACAGGGGGTATCCACCGGGGAGCTGTTTTTT. Encoded protein: CASSPGQGVSTGELFF.

This clonotype was observed a few times. This sequence joins TRBV5-1 and TRBJ1-1, with 8 bases aligning to TRBD1. Germline CDR1 is SGHRS and CDR2 is YFSETQ. CDR3 length: 14 residues. The V gene end was trimmed by 4 bases and the J gene end by 2 bases; junction bases not matched to a gene: 4. DNA of the CDR3: TGCGCCAGCAGCACGGGACAGGTTAACACTGAAGCTTTCTTT. It specifies CASSTGQVNTEAFF.

This clonotype was seen only a few times. The chain links TRBV2 to TRBJ2-1, with 10 bases lining up with TRBD1. The CDR3 is 15 amino acids. Per germline, CDR1 SNHLY and CDR2 FYNNEI. V shed 7 bases and J 6 bases; nucleotides not matched to a gene: 9. CDR3 nucleotides: TGTGCCAGCATCCGAAGACAGGGGGCTAGCAATGAGCAGTTCTTC. The encoded protein is CASIRRQGASNEQFF.

In this sample, this clonotype turned up a few times. The chain has TRBV6-1 and TRBJ2-7, with unresolved D. Trimming cost V 2 bases and J 3 bases, with 11 bases left between them. The germline V gene encodes CDR1 MNHNS and CDR2 SASEGT. The CDR3 is made up of 14 amino acids. The CDR3 loop reads CASSEYAGIYEQYF. In nucleotides, the CDR3 is TGTGCCAGCAGTGAATATGCAGGAATCTACGAGCAGTACTTC.

This clonotype showed up just a few times. This chain uses TRBV6-1 with TRBJ1-2; TRBD1 might be the D (6 bases). The CDR3 sequence is 12 residues long. V gave up 6 bases and J gave up 4 bases, with 9 bases separating them. Germline V gene sequence: CDR1 MNHNS, CDR2 SASEGT. CDR3 nucleotides: TGTGCCAGCAGCGGACAGAGCTATGGCTACACCTTC. Translation: CASSGQSYGYTF.

This chain connects TRBV28 to TRBJ2-5, with D possibly matching TRBD1 (6 bases). Trimming pared 6 bases from V and 5 bases from J, leaving 19 bases between. Germline values: CDR1 MDHEN, CDR2 SYDVKM. This CDR3 contains 15 residues. The CDR3 loop reads CASRKNRVGLETQYF. The CDR3 nucleotides read TGTGCCAGCAGAAAAAACAGGGTGGGGTTGGAGACCCAGTACTTC.

Regarding this clonotype: One base away lies a much larger clone, so this may be a sequencing read error. The J gene is TRBJ2-3, the V gene TRBV4-3; tentative D call: TRBD2 (7 bases). Deletions cut 4 bases from V and 8 bases from J, with 22 bases between. Germline lookup yields CDR1 LGHNA and CDR2 YSLEER. This CDR3 comprises 16 residues. CDR3 nucleotides: TGCGCCAGCAGCCTTCACGCCAAGGCGGGGGCAGCTACGCAGTATTTT. It codes for CASSLHAKAGAATQYF.